The rows below give T cell receptor beta chains drawn from one sample of a study of metastatic and nonmetastatic thyroid tumors. TCRdb re-processed the PCR reads through MiXCR. The sample holds approximately 4,000 clones, 20% to 25% seen once. Sequences were obtained from tumor tissue. The receptor source for this set is a male donor with papillary thyroid cancer or a benign thyroid nodule (not recorded which). Some clones in this sample may be carry-over from other donors' samples. CDR3s include the opening cysteine and the closing phenylalanine or tryptophan. Each record gives: CDR3 protein, CDR3 DNA, J gene, V gene, clone size, D gene. D genes are given only for firm matches. Clone size appears in some rows only: once, few, many, or a class for an expanded clone.

CDR3aa: CASSESRGLMDTGELFF
CDR3nt: TGTGCCAGCAGTGAATCAAGGGGGCTTATGGACACCGGGGAGCTGTTTTTT
j_gene: TRBJ2-2
v_gene: TRBV2
abundance: NA
d_gene: TRBD1

CDR3aa: CATNYQGSTEAFF
CDR3nt: TGTGCCACTAATTACCAGGGGTCCACTGAAGCTTTCTTT
j_gene: TRBJ1-1
v_gene: TRBV6-1
abundance: NA
d_gene: NA

CDR3aa: CASRGDGKWTQYF
CDR3nt: TGTGCCAGCAGGGGAGACGGCAAATGGACCCAGTACTTC
j_gene: TRBJ2-5
v_gene: TRBV28
abundance: few
d_gene: NA

CDR3aa: CASSKQGNQPQHF
CDR3nt: TGTGCCAGCAGTAAACAGGGGAATCAGCCCCAGCATTTT
j_gene: TRBJ1-5
v_gene: TRBV6-1
abundance: large
d_gene: TRBD1

CDR3aa: CASSFGGPGGYTF
CDR3nt: TGTGCCAGCAGTTTCGGGGGGCCGGGGGGCTACACCTTC
j_gene: TRBJ1-2
v_gene: TRBV12-3/TRBV12-4
abundance: few
d_gene: NA

CDR3aa: CATSADRGSSYEQYF
CDR3nt: TGTGCCACCAGCGCGGACAGGGGGAGCTCCTACGAGCAGTACTTC
j_gene: TRBJ2-7
v_gene: TRBV15
abundance: many
d_gene: TRBD1

CDR3aa: CASSISLGFENIQYF
CDR3nt: TGTGCCAGTAGTATTTCTTTGGGTTTTGAAAACATTCAGTACTTC
j_gene: TRBJ2-4
v_gene: TRBV19
abundance: NA
d_gene: NA

CDR3aa: CSAIHLTKRGGYEQYF
CDR3nt: TGCAGTGCTATCCACCTCACGAAGCGGGGGGGTTACGAGCAGTACTTC
j_gene: TRBJ2-7
v_gene: TRBV20-1
abundance: NA
d_gene: TRBD2

CDR3aa: CASSSSGGAGEQYF
CDR3nt: TGTGCCAGCAGCAGTAGCGGGGGGGCCGGCGAGCAGTACTTC
j_gene: TRBJ2-7
v_gene: TRBV11-1
abundance: few
d_gene: TRBD2

CDR3aa: CASSQDETGGAGELFF
CDR3nt: TGTGCCAGCAGCCAAGATGAGACAGGGGGCGCCGGGGAGCTGTTTTTT
j_gene: TRBJ2-2
v_gene: TRBV4-2
abundance: NA
d_gene: TRBD1

CDR3aa: CASSQDPGLGSGNDEQYF
CDR3nt: TGCGCCAGCAGCCAAGACCCTGGGTTGGGTAGCGGGAACGACGAGCAGTACTTC
j_gene: TRBJ2-7
v_gene: TRBV4-1
abundance: many
d_gene: TRBD2

CDR3aa: CASNDRGWTGELFF
CDR3nt: TGTGCCAGCAATGACAGGGGATGGACCGGGGAGCTGTTTTTT
j_gene: TRBJ2-2
v_gene: TRBV25-1
abundance: NA
d_gene: TRBD1

CDR3aa: CASSASGTGELFF
CDR3nt: TGTGCCAGCAGCGCAAGCGGAACCGGGGAGCTGTTTTTT
j_gene: TRBJ2-2
v_gene: TRBV7-3
abundance: medium-sized
d_gene: NA

CDR3aa: CASKTGGSYNEQFF
CDR3nt: TGTGCCAGCAAAACGGGAGGTTCCTACAATGAGCAGTTCTTC
j_gene: TRBJ2-1
v_gene: TRBV27
abundance: few
d_gene: TRBD2

CDR3aa: CASEDRSYEQYF
CDR3nt: TGTGCCAGTGAGGACAGGTCCTACGAGCAGTACTTC
j_gene: TRBJ2-7
v_gene: TRBV6-1
abundance: few
d_gene: TRBD1

CDR3aa: CASSIVAGVYTGELFF
CDR3nt: TGTGCCAGTAGTATAGTAGCGGGAGTGTATACCGGGGAGCTGTTTTTT
j_gene: TRBJ2-2
v_gene: TRBV19
abundance: NA
d_gene: TRBD2

CDR3aa: CASNRFQGPRAEQYF
CDR3nt: TGTGCCAGCAACCGCTTCCAGGGGCCTAGAGCCGAGCAGTACTTC
j_gene: TRBJ2-7
v_gene: TRBV6-1
abundance: NA
d_gene: NA